This T cell receptor beta chain was identified during a study of T cells expressing NK-cell markers. TCRdb processed the 5' RACE reads again and assigns one entry to each CDR3 protein, with no DNA. The specimen's table records about 260,000 distinct CDR3 sequences. The receptor's source is a man between 18 and 29 years old in good health. The source material was blood T cells: a sorted CD56 or NKG2C T cell subset, CD4+ or CD8+ T cells, or bulk PBMC T cells (not recorded which).

The chain's CDR3 is CASSSDRGVHEQYF. The chain carries TRBV7-2 and TRBJ2-7. CDR1 and CDR2 from the germline V gene are SGHTA and FQGNSA. This CDR3 contains 14 residues.